The clone carrying this TCR beta chain was observed a few times. Antigen specificity is unknown. Germline assignment: CDR1 MDHEN and CDR2 SYDVKM. The CDR3 is 11 amino acids. V was clipped by 11 bases and J by 10 bases; unmatched bases: 8. These data originate in a study of response to subunit inactivated influenza vaccine. Study observations and caveats: Each seasonal flu vaccination may recruit only limited new T cells, authors suggested.

TCRdb re-called the RT-PCR reads through MiXCR, storing one row per CDR3 protein. The table includes around 540,000 distinct CDR3 sequences, roughly 10% detected once. This chain uses TRBV28 with TRBJ2-1; TRBD1 matches at 7 bases. The clonotype was recovered from a middle-aged man who received an inactivated influenza vaccine. The material sequenced was PBMCs from blood, taken on the day of vaccination. The DNA for the CDR3 is TGTGCCGCCCGACAGGGCCGGGAGCAGTTCTTC. Protein sequence: CAARQGREQFF.